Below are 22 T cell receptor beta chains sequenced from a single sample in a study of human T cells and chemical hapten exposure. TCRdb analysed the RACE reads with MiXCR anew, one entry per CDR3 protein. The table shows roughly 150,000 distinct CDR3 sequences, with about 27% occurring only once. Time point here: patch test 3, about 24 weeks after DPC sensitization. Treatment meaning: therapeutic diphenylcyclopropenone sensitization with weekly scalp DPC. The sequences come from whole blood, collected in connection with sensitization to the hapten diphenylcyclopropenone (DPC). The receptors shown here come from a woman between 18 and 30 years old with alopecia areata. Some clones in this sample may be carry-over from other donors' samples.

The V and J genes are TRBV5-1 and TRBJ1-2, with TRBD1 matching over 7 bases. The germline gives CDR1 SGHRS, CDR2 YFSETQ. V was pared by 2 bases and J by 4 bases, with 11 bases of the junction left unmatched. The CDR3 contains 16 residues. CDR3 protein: CASSLGTDLILYGYTF. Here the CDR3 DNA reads TGCGCCAGCAGCTTAGGGACAGACCTGATCCTCTATGGCTACACCTTC.

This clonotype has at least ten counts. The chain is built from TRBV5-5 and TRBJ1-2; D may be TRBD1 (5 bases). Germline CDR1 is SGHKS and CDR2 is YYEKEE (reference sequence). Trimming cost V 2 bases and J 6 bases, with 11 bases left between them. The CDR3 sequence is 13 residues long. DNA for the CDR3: TGTGCCAGCAGCTTATCAGGGAGGAATGGCTACACCTTC. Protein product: CASSLSGRNGYTF.

CDR3 protein: CASSPDRVAEAFF. CDR3 DNA: TGTGCCAGCAGCCCCGACAGGGTCGCTGAAGCTTTCTTT. The chain carries TRBV7-3 and TRBJ1-1; 7 nucleotides match TRBD1. Germline CDR1 reads SGHTA; CDR2 reads FQGTGA. The ends lost 5 bases at V and 6 bases at J; junction bases unmatched: 6. The CDR3 contains 13 residues.

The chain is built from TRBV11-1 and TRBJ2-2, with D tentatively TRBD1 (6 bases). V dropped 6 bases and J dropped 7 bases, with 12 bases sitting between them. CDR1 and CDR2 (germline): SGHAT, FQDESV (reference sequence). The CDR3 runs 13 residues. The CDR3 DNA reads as TGTGCCAGCAGGCTCAGGGGACGCGGGGAGCTGTTTTTT. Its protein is CASRLRGRGELFF.

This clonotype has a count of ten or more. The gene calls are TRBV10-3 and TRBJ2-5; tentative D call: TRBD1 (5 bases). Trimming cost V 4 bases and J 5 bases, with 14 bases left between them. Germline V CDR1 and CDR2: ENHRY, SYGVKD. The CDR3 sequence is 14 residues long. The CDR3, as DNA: TGTGCCATCAGTGCTTTGGGGCCTTCCGAGACCCAGTACTTC. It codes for CAISALGPSETQYF.

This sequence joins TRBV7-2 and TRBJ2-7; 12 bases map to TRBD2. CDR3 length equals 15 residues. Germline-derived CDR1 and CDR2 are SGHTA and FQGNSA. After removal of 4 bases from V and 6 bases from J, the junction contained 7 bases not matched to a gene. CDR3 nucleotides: TGTGCCAGCAGCTCATTACTAGCGGGAGGATCCGAGCAGTACTTC. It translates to CASSSLLAGGSEQYF. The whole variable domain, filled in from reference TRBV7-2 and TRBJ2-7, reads GAGVSQSPSNKVTEKGKDVELRCDPISGHTALYWYRQSLGQGLEFLIYFQGNSAPDKSGLPSDRFSAERTGGSVSTLTIQRTQQEDSAVYLCASSSLLAGGSEQYFGPGTRLTVT.

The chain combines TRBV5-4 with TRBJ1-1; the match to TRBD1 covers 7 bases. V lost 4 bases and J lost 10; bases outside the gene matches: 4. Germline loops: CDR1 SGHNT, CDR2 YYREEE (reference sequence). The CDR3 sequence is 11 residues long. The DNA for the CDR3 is TGTGCCAGCAGCGTCACAGGGGTAGCTTTCTTT. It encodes CASSVTGVAFF.

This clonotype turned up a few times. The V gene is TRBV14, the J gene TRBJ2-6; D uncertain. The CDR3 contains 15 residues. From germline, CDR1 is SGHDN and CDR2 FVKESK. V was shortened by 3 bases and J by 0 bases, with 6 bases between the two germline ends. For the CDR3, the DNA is TGTGCCAGCAGCCACGGCTTCTCTGGGGCCAACGTCCTGACTTTC. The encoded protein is CASSHGFSGANVLTF.

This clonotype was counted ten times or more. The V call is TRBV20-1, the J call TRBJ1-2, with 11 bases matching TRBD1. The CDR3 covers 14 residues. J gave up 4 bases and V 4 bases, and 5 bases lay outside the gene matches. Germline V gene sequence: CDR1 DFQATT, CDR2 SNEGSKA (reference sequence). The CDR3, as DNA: TGCAGTGCTACGCCGGGACAGGGGGTCTATGGCTACACCTTC. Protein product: CSATPGQGVYGYTF.

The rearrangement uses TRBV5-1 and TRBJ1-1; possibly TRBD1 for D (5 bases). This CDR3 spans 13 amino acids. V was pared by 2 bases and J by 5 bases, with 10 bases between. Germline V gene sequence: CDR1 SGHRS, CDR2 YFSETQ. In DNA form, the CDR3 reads TGCGCCAGCAGCTTATCAGGGATTACTGAAGCTTTCTTT. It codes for CASSLSGITEAFF.

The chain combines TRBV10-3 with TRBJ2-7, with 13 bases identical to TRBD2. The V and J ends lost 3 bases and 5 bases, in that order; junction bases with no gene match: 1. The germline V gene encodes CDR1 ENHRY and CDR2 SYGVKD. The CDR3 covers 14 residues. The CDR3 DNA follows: TGTGCCATCAGTGATGGGACTAGCGGGGACGAGCAGTACTTC. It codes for CAISDGTSGDEQYF.

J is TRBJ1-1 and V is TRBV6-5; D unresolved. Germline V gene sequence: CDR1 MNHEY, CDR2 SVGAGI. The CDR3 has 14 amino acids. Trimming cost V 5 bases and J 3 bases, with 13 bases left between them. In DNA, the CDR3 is TGTGCCAGCAGTAGGAGAGGGTTGGACACTGAAGCTTTCTTT. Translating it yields CASSRRGLDTEAFF.

The DNA for the CDR3 is TGTGCCAGCAGCTTAGAGGGTAGGCAGCCCCAGCATTTT. Amino acids: CASSLEGRQPQHF. This sequence joins TRBV7-8 and TRBJ1-5, with D unclear. The germline V gene encodes CDR1 SGHVS and CDR2 FQNEAQ. V lost 1 base and J lost 7, with 8 bases in between. This CDR3 is 13 amino acids long.

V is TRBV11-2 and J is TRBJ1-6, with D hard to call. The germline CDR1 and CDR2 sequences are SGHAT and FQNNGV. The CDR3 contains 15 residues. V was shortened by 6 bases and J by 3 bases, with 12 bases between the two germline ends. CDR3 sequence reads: CASSLGSGYNSPLHF. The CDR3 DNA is TGTGCCAGCAGTCTAGGGTCGGGCTATAATTCACCCCTCCACTTT.

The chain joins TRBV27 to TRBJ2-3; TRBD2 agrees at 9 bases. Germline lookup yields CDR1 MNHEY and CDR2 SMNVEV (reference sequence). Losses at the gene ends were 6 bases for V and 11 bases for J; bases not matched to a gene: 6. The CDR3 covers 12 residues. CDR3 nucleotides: TGTGCCAGCAGCCCCCTAGCGGGAAGGCAGTATTTT. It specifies CASSPLAGRQYF.

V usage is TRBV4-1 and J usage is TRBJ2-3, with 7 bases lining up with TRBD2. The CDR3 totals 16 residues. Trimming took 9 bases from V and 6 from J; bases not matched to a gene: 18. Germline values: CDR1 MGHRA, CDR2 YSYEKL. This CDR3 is CASGREPLFNVDTQYF. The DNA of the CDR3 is TGCGCCAGTGGGCGGGAGCCACTCTTCAATGTGGATACGCAGTATTTT.

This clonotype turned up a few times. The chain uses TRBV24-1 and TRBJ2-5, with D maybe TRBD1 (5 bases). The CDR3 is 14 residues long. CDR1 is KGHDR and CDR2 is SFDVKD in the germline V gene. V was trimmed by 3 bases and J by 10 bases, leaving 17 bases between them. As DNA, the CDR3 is TGTGCCACCAGTGATCGAGACAGTAAAGAGGACCAGTACTTC. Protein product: CATSDRDSKEDQYF.

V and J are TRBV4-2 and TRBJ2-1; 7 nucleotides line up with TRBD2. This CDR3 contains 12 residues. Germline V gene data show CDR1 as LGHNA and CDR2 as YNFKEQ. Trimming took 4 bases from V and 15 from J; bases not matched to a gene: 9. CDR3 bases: TGTGCCAGCAGCCCTACAGCGGGGCCTACGTTCTTC. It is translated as CASSPTAGPTFF.

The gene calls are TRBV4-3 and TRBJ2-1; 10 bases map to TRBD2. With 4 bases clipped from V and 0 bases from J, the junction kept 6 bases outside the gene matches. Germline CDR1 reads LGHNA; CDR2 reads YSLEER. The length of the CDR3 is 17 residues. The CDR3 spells CASSPGLAVSSYNEQFF. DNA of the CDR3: TGCGCCAGCAGCCCCGGACTAGCGGTTAGCTCCTACAATGAGCAGTTCTTC.

CDR3 coding DNA: TGTGCCATCAGGGATGGACAGGGCTCACCCTACAATGAGCAGTTCTTC. Protein: CAIRDGQGSPYNEQFF. The chain uses TRBV10-3 and TRBJ2-1; 8 bases align to TRBD1. The length of the CDR3 is 16 residues. From germline, CDR1 is ENHRY and CDR2 SYGVKD. Germline trimming cut 6 bases from V and 2 bases from J; bases unmatched to any gene: 9.

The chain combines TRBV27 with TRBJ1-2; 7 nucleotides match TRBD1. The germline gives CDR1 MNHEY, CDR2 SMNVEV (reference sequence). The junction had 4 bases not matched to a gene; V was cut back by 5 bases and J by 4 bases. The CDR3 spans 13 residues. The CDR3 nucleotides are TGTGCCAGCAGTCGAGGGGGCGCCTATGGCTACACCTTC. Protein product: CASSRGGAYGYTF.

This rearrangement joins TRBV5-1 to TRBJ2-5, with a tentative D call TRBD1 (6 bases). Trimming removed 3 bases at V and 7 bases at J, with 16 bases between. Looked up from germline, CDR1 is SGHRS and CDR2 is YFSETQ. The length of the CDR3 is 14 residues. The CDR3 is CASSSAWDIGTQYF. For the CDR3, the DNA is TGCGCCAGCAGCTCCGCCTGGGACATTGGGACCCAGTACTTC.